The next 15 T cell receptor beta chains were all read from a single sample in a study of blood T cell repertoires in COVID-19. Generated by immunoSEQ multiplex PCR, the TCRdb table keeps only in-frame clones and is missing some. The table includes tens of thousands of clones, 75% to 90% detected once. Sequenced sample: peripheral blood. All receptors derive from a man in his fifties or sixties with active COVID-19.

The rearrangement joins TRBV4-1 to TRBJ1-3; perhaps TRBD1 as D (5 bases). Between the trimmed V and J ends, which lost 4 bases and 0 bases, there was a span of 10 bases. This CDR3 region has 15 residues. The germline V gene has CDR1 MGHRA and CDR2 YSYEKL. The CDR3 bases are TGCGCCAGCAGCCGGACACCAGACTCTGGAAACACCATATATTTT. It is translated as CASSRTPDSGNTIYF.

The DNA for the CDR3 is TGCGCCAGCAGCCAACCCCGCGGTGTCGGTAGCTCCTACAATGAGCAGTTCTTC. Translated: CASSQPRGVGSSYNEQFF. This chain joins TRBV4-1 and TRBJ2-1; no clear D gene. The length of the CDR3 is 18 residues. Germline V gives CDR1 MGHRA, CDR2 YSYEKL. Trimming pared 2 bases from V and 0 bases from J, leaving 17 bases between.

This sequence joins TRBV7-8 and TRBJ2-7; 10 nucleotides line up with TRBD1. The CDR3 length is 15 residues. V lost 4 bases, J lost 5 bases, and 8 bases stayed unmatched. Germline V gene data show CDR1 as SGHVS and CDR2 as FQNEAQ. This CDR3 reads CASSSYGTGVDEQYF. The CDR3 DNA follows: TGTGCCAGCAGCTCCTACGGGACAGGGGTCGACGAGCAGTACTTC.

The chain combines TRBV3-1 (or the pseudogene TRBV3-2) with TRBJ2-2; D is perhaps TRBD2 (5 bases). This CDR3 is 14 amino acids long. V was clipped by 4 bases and J by 2 bases, with 8 bases between them. From germline, CDR1 is LGHDT and CDR2 YNNKEL (reference sequence). The CDR3 sequence is CASSPDYNTGELFF. Written as DNA, the CDR3 is TGTGCCAGCAGCCCCGACTACAACACCGGGGAGCTGTTTTTT.

This clone was seen a handful of times. The rearrangement uses TRBV4-3 and TRBJ1-2, with D possibly TRBD1 on 6 matching bases. The germline V and J ends were trimmed by 2 bases and 8 bases, with 18 bases remaining between them. The CDR3 spans 15 residues. Germline V gene sequence: CDR1 LGHNA, CDR2 YSLEER. This CDR3 reads CASSQSGGGAEGYTF. The CDR3 DNA reads as TGCGCCAGCAGCCAATCGGGAGGGGGGGCAGAGGGCTACACCTTC.

The chain couples TRBV9 to TRBJ2-2; D gene uncertain. CDR3 length equals 13 residues. Germline CDR1 SGDLS, CDR2 YYNGEE. V was pared by 3 bases and J by 7 bases, with 10 bases between. The CDR3 sequence is CASSGLRDGELFF. The DNA for the CDR3 is TGTGCCAGCAGCGGATTAAGAGACGGGGAGCTGTTTTTT.

The rearrangement joins TRBV20-1 to TRBJ2-7; D not resolved. Germline V gene sequence: CDR1 DFQATT, CDR2 SNEGSKA (reference sequence). The CDR3 sequence is 15 residues long. V was pared by 3 bases and J by 6 bases, with 21 bases between. CDR3 nucleotide sequence: TGCAGTGCTAGTCTCTTACGGGTCGGAGATAGCGAGCAGTACTTC. It specifies CSASLLRVGDSEQYF.

The chain recombines TRBV19 with TRBJ2-2; 7 nucleotides align to TRBD1. This CDR3 has 15 amino acids. The J segment lost 4 bases and the V segment lost 4 bases, leaving 6 bases of the junction unmatched. Germline V CDR1 and CDR2: LNHDA, SQIVND (reference sequence). CDR3: CASSSLRDSTGELFF. The CDR3 DNA sequence: TGTGCCAGTAGTAGCCTCCGGGACAGCACCGGGGAGCTGTTTTTT.

This chain uses TRBV6-5 with TRBJ2-7, with 9 bases that match TRBD1. Per the germline V gene, CDR1 is MNHEY and CDR2 is SVGAGI. The CDR3 extends over 15 amino acids. With 0 bases clipped from V and 2 bases from J, the junction kept 2 bases outside the gene matches. Here the CDR3 DNA reads TGTGCCAGCAGTTACTCTAACAGGGGGCCCTACGAGCAGTACTTC. Amino acids: CASSYSNRGPYEQYF.

The chain employs TRBV19 and TRBJ1-6; 8 bases map to TRBD1. This CDR3 region has 18 residues. Germline V gene data show CDR1 as LNHDA and CDR2 as SQIVND (reference sequence). V lost 11 bases and J lost 10; bases outside the gene matches: 25. The CDR3 spells CAGPQLSYGTGVRSPLHF. CDR3 DNA: TGTGCCGGACCCCAACTATCATACGGGACAGGTGTTCGCTCACCCCTCCACTTT.

The V gene is TRBV7-9, the J gene TRBJ1-5, with D perhaps matching TRBD1 (6 bases). Germline lookup yields CDR1 SEHNR and CDR2 FQNEAQ (reference sequence). Trimming shortened V by 1 base and J by 2 bases, and 9 bases separated the two germline ends. This CDR3 spans 15 amino acids. The chain's CDR3 is CASSLVGGGNQPQHF. The CDR3 nucleotides are TGTGCCAGCAGCTTAGTAGGGGGAGGCAATCAGCCCCAGCATTTT.

The chain recombines TRBV5-1 with TRBJ2-1, with a possible D match to TRBD2 (7 bases). Per the germline V gene, CDR1 is SGHRS and CDR2 is YFSETQ. V was cut by 5 bases and J by 6 bases, with 12 bases left in between. The CDR3 length is 13 residues. CDR3 nucleotide sequence: TGCGCCAGCAGTGGGGGGGCAAGCAATGAGCAGTTCTTC. Protein: CASSGGASNEQFF.

The rearrangement joins TRBV4-2 to TRBJ2-1, with 12 nucleotides matching TRBD2. V lost 1 base, J lost 4 bases, and 11 bases stayed unmatched. Per germline, CDR1 LGHNA and CDR2 YNFKEQ. The CDR3 is made up of 19 amino acids. CDR3 bases: TGTGCCAGCAGCCAAGGCTCTCTAGCGGGGGGGCCCGGGTACAATGAGCAGTTCTTC. Its protein is CASSQGSLAGGPGYNEQFF.

This clone was seen only once. The J gene is TRBJ2-5, the V gene TRBV12-3 or TRBV12-4; possibly TRBD1 for D (6 bases). The CDR3 length is 13 residues. The V end lost 6 bases, the J end lost 5 bases, and 13 bases lay between the germline ends. CDR3 sequence reads: CASSLQGRETQYF. CDR3 nucleotide sequence: TGTGCCAGCAGCCTACAGGGCCGGGAGACCCAGTACTTC.

This chain links TRBV10-3 with TRBJ2-3; the D gene is possibly TRBD1 (5 bases). Germline V gives CDR1 ENHRY, CDR2 SYGVKD. The CDR3 spans 15 residues. The V gene lost 2 bases and the J gene lost 0 bases, with 9 bases spanning the gap. CDR3 amino acids: CAISEGATSTDTQYF. CDR3 nucleotides: TGTGCCATCAGTGAGGGGGCTACCAGCACAGATACGCAGTATTTT.